The rows below give T cell receptor beta chains drawn from one sample of a study of cytomegalovirus exposure and HLA in healthy donors. The table came from immunoSEQ multiplex PCR; TCRdb's copy has only in-frame clones and leaves some out. The table has roughly 200,000 clones, almost 85% seen once. The sample consisted of PBMCs. The receptors derive from a woman in her fifties or sixties in good health and CMV-seronegative. Both conserved end residues are part of each CDR3. A D gene is named only where the DNA matches it firmly. Not every row has a clone size; where given, it reads once, few, many or a size class.

D gene: .; V gene: TRBV5-4; clone size: .; J gene: TRBJ2-1; CDR3 protein: CASTEGRGNEQFF; CDR3 DNA: TGTGCCAGCACGGAGGGGAGAGGCAATGAGCAGTTCTTC
D gene: .; V gene: TRBV28; clone size: few; J gene: TRBJ2-3; CDR3 protein: CASSSRGLSYKDTQYF; CDR3 DNA: TGTGCCAGCAGTTCCCGCGGACTAAGCTACAAGGATACGCAGTATTTT
D gene: TRBD1; V gene: TRBV28; clone size: .; J gene: TRBJ1-4; CDR3 protein: CASSHRGTGNEKLFF; CDR3 DNA: TGTGCCAGCAGCCATCGGGGGACAGGGAACGAAAAACTGTTTTTT
D gene: TRBD1; V gene: TRBV5-1; clone size: .; J gene: TRBJ1-2; CDR3 protein: CASSLTGTGIGYGYTF; CDR3 DNA: TGCGCCAGCAGCTTAACCGGGACAGGGATCGGCTATGGCTACACCTTC
D gene: TRBD1; V gene: TRBV28; clone size: .; J gene: TRBJ2-5; CDR3 protein: CASSSYRGRETQYF; CDR3 DNA: TGTGCCAGCAGTTCGTACAGGGGTCGAGAGACCCAGTACTTC
D gene: TRBD1; V gene: TRBV6-5; clone size: .; J gene: TRBJ2-5; CDR3 protein: CASSRTGEETQYF; CDR3 DNA: TGTGCCAGCAGTCGAACAGGGGAAGAGACCCAGTACTTC
D gene: .; V gene: TRBV7-2; clone size: once; J gene: TRBJ2-5; CDR3 protein: CASSLAGAETQYF; CDR3 DNA: TGTGCCAGCAGCTTAGCAGGGGCGGAGACCCAGTACTTC
D gene: TRBD1; V gene: TRBV27; clone size: .; J gene: TRBJ2-7; CDR3 protein: CASSRRGDRAYEQYF; CDR3 DNA: TGTGCCAGCAGTAGGAGAGGGGACAGGGCGTACGAGCAGTACTTC
D gene: TRBD2; V gene: TRBV6-5; clone size: .; J gene: TRBJ2-1; CDR3 protein: CASSSGLARSYNEQFF; CDR3 DNA: TGTGCCAGCAGTTCGGGACTAGCGAGATCCTACAATGAGCAGTTCTTC
D gene: .; V gene: TRBV30; clone size: .; J gene: TRBJ1-4; CDR3 protein: CAWAALGEKLFF; CDR3 DNA: TGTGCCTGGGCAGCCCTGGGCGAAAAACTGTTTTTT
D gene: TRBD2; V gene: TRBV9; clone size: .; J gene: TRBJ2-3; CDR3 protein: CASSVVVREGKDTDTQYF; CDR3 DNA: TGTGCCAGCAGCGTAGTTGTCAGGGAGGGGAAGGACACAGATACGCAGTATTTT
D gene: TRBD2; V gene: TRBV27; clone size: .; J gene: TRBJ2-3; CDR3 protein: CASSLSWWPGGPGNTDTQYF; CDR3 DNA: TGTGCCAGCAGTTTATCGTGGTGGCCGGGAGGGCCGGGAAACACAGATACGCAGTATTTT
D gene: .; V gene: TRBV5-1; clone size: once; J gene: TRBJ1-1; CDR3 protein: CASSEGGADTEAFF; CDR3 DNA: TGCGCCAGCAGCGAGGGAGGGGCGGACACTGAAGCTTTCTTT
D gene: .; V gene: TRBV29-1; clone size: .; J gene: TRBJ1-4; CDR3 protein: CSARREDTPEKLFF; CDR3 DNA: TGCAGCGCCAGAAGGGAGGACACTCCGGAAAAACTGTTTTTT
D gene: .; V gene: TRBV5-1; clone size: .; J gene: TRBJ2-7; CDR3 protein: CASSPPGFEIHEQYF; CDR3 DNA: TGCGCCAGCAGCCCACCCGGGTTCGAAATCCACGAGCAGTACTTC
D gene: .; V gene: TRBV7-9; clone size: .; J gene: TRBJ2-3; CDR3 protein: CASSLGLHTQYF; CDR3 DNA: TGTGCCAGCAGCCTCGGACTGCATACGCAGTATTTT
D gene: .; V gene: TRBV7-6; clone size: .; J gene: TRBJ2-7; CDR3 protein: CASSFNQGYEQYF; CDR3 DNA: TGTGCCAGCAGTTTTAATCAGGGGTACGAGCAGTACTTC
D gene: .; V gene: TRBV28; clone size: .; J gene: TRBJ2-4; CDR3 protein: CASSLWASAAKNIQYF; CDR3 DNA: TGTGCCAGCAGTTTATGGGCTAGCGCGGCCAAAAACATTCAGTACTTC
D gene: TRBD2; V gene: TRBV19; clone size: .; J gene: TRBJ2-7; CDR3 protein: CASSILPLRERNYEQYF; CDR3 DNA: TGTGCCAGTAGTATACTCCCCTTGCGGGAGCGAAACTACGAGCAGTACTTC
D gene: .; V gene: TRBV19; clone size: .; J gene: TRBJ2-2; CDR3 protein: CASSGNQGLELFF; CDR3 DNA: TGTGCCAGTAGTGGGAATCAGGGACTGGAGCTGTTTTTT